The sample holds a few counts of the clone carrying this TCR beta chain. Documented time point: newly diagnosed GD, antithyroid drugs for less than 3 months. PBMC-derived RNA was used for the TCR library. This entry belongs to a study of regulatory T cells in long-lasting Graves disease. Relying on iRepertoire HTBI primers and Arm-PCR of CDR3 regions, the team built TCR beta libraries. TCRdb re-derived calls from the multiplex PCR reads in MiXCR, one entry per CDR3 protein. The table has hundreds of thousands of distinct CDR3 sequences, 15% to 20% seen once; the top ten hold 12%. Separately, the same data were catalogued under a study of T cells in Graves' hyperthyroidism and ophthalmopathy. From that study: First-round RT-PCR targeting the TCR CDR3 was performed with the HTBI primer set. The authors' 13 V-J model separated ophthalmopathy from stable hyperthyroidism.

This sample comprised peripheral blood mononuclear cells (PBMCs), obtained at new diagnosis, from a patient treated with antithyroid drugs. The origin of this receptor is a man aged 18 to 29 with Graves disease.

DNA for the CDR3: TGTGCCAGCAGTTCCGGGTTCTCTGGAAACACCATATATTTT. Translated, it gives CASSSGFSGNTIYF. This chain links TRBV27 with TRBJ1-3; D is unresolved. CDR1 and CDR2 from the germline V gene are MNHEY and SMNVEV (reference sequence). Trimming cost V 4 bases and J 0 bases, with 7 bases left between them. CDR3 length: 14 residues.